The rows below give T cell receptor beta chains drawn from one sample of a study of blood T cell repertoires in COVID-19. Profiling relied on immunoSEQ multiplex PCR, and the TCRdb table lists in-frame clones only, not all of them. The repertoire consists of some 51,000 clones, with 90% occurring once and the leading ten covering over 13%. Sequenced: peripheral blood. The source is a human donor with active COVID-19. The donor label of this sample is uncertain. Both conserved end residues are part of each CDR3. A D gene is named only where the DNA matches it firmly. The listing skips clone size in some rows; elsewhere it reads once, few, many or a size class.

NA	TRBV2	TRBJ2-1	NA	TGTGCCAGCAGTGAAATCGGGACCAGGGGGGATGAGCAGTTCTTC	CASSEIGTRGDEQFF
TRBD2	TRBV3-1/TRBV3-2	TRBJ2-7	NA	TGTGCCAGCAGCCAAGTCTTACTAGCGGGGCAGATGGCGCAGTACTTC	CASSQVLLAGQMAQYF
TRBD1	TRBV9	TRBJ2-3	once	TGTGCCAGCAGCCGGGACAGCTGGCGAGATACGCAGTATTTT	CASSRDSWRDTQYF
TRBD1	TRBV9	TRBJ1-4	NA	TGTGCCAGCAGCGTGGGACAGTGGAGTAATGAAAAACTGTTTTTT	CASSVGQWSNEKLFF
TRBD2	TRBV9	TRBJ2-1	NA	TGTGCCAGTACCTTAGCGGGGGGCCACCCCAATGAGCAGTTCTTC	CASTLAGGHPNEQFF
NA	TRBV5-8	TRBJ2-1	NA	TGTGCCAGCACCGTTTACAATGAGCAGTTCTTC	CASTVYNEQFF
TRBD1	TRBV7-9	TRBJ2-5	NA	TGTGCCAGCAGCTTAAGGGAAGGACAGGGTGGGGAGACCCAGTACTTC	CASSLREGQGGETQYF
NA	TRBV19	TRBJ1-5	few	TGTGCCAGTAGTATAGGAGTTCCAGGGGCGCAGCCCCAGCATTTT	CASSIGVPGAQPQHF
NA	TRBV6-5	TRBJ1-2	NA	TGTGCCAGCAGTCCCTACAGGGACTATGGCTACACCTTC	CASSPYRDYGYTF
NA	TRBV7-9	TRBJ2-5	NA	TGTGCCAGCAGCTTAGCAGGGGGTTTGGAGACCCAGTACTTC	CASSLAGGLETQYF
NA	TRBV6-2/TRBV6-3	TRBJ2-2	few	TGTGCCAGCAGCCTCTCCGGGGGTGACACCGGGGAGCTGTTTTTT	CASSLSGGDTGELFF
TRBD1	TRBV7-9	TRBJ2-1	NA	TGTGCCAGCAGCTTGGGGGACAGGGTTGATGAGCAGTTCTTC	CASSLGDRVDEQFF
NA	TRBV25-1	TRBJ2-1	NA	TGTGCCAGCAGTGTCAGGGACTGGAACTACAATGAGCAGTTCTTC	CASSVRDWNYNEQFF
TRBD2	TRBV7-3	TRBJ2-7	NA	TGTGCCAGCAGCCCCAGACTAGCGGGAATCAACGAGCAGTACTTC	CASSPRLAGINEQYF
NA	TRBV7-2	TRBJ1-2	NA	TGTGCCAGCACCATTCTGGGCGTCTATGGCTACACCTTC	CASTILGVYGYTF
NA	TRBV6-5	TRBJ1-1	NA	TGTGCCAGCACTAGCACAAGGGCGGCCGAAGCTTTCTTT	CASTSTRAAEAFF
NA	TRBV7-9	TRBJ2-1	NA	TGTGCCAGCAGCTTAGTTCCAGAAACAATCAATGAGCAGTTCTTC	CASSLVPETINEQFF
TRBD1	TRBV7-8	TRBJ2-2	NA	TGTGCCAGCAGCTTAATCATGGGGACAGGGGCGTCCAGGGAGCTGTTTTTT	CASSLIMGTGASRELFF
NA	TRBV6-5	TRBJ1-3	NA	TGTGCCAGCAGTTACGGTGGGACACTCTCTGGAAACACCATATATTTT	CASSYGGTLSGNTIYF
NA	TRBV20-1	TRBJ2-1	NA	TGCAGTGGAGGGTTCTACAATGAGCAGTTCTTC	CSGGFYNEQFF
TRBD1	TRBV7-9	TRBJ2-7	NA	TGTGCCAGCAGCTACCGGGACAGGGGCTACGAGCAGTACTTC	CASSYRDRGYEQYF
TRBD1	TRBV30	TRBJ1-3	once	TGTGCCTGGAACCCTCGAAGCAGGGGGTTTAGAAACACCATATATTTT	CAWNPRSRGFRNTIYF
NA	TRBV21-1	TRBJ2-7	NA	TGTGCCAGCAGCAAAAAGGGGACTAGCGGGGCTATCGGTTTC	CASSKKGTSGAIGF